Listed below are T cell receptor beta chains from one sample, sequenced in a study of blood T cell repertoires in COVID-19. Clones were read by immunoSEQ multiplex PCR, and TCRdb kept only the in-frame ones, dropping some. The sample includes fewer than 45,000 clones, approximately 80% seen only once; the top ten take over 15%. What was sequenced was peripheral blood. Receptors were obtained from a man aged 70 or older with acute or convalescent COVID-19. Each CDR3 is given with its conserved first and last residue. D genes are given only for firm matches. Some rows mark clone size as missing; the rest say once, few, many or name a class of expanded clone.

d_gene: TRBD1
j_gene: TRBJ1-3
abundance: .
v_gene: TRBV18
CDR3nt: TGTGCCAGCTCACCACCGGAGACAGGGGGCTTTTCTGGAAACACCATATATTTT
CDR3aa: CASSPPETGGFSGNTIYF

d_gene: .
j_gene: TRBJ1-2
abundance: .
v_gene: TRBV29-1
CDR3nt: TGCAGCGCCCTGTTCGGGGAAAACTATGGCTACACCTTC
CDR3aa: CSALFGENYGYTF

d_gene: .
j_gene: TRBJ1-1
abundance: .
v_gene: TRBV27
CDR3nt: TGTGCCAGCAGTCCGAGGCGGCTATTTGAAGCTTTCTTT
CDR3aa: CASSPRRLFEAFF

d_gene: .
j_gene: TRBJ2-5
abundance: once
v_gene: TRBV30
CDR3nt: TGTGCCTGGAAAGATGGAGGGACCCAGTACTTC
CDR3aa: CAWKDGGTQYF

d_gene: TRBD2
j_gene: TRBJ2-7
abundance: medium-sized
v_gene: TRBV5-1
CDR3nt: TGCGCCAGCAGCTTGGTGCCTAGCGGCACTGTATACGAGCAGTACTTC
CDR3aa: CASSLVPSGTVYEQYF

d_gene: .
j_gene: TRBJ1-1
abundance: .
v_gene: TRBV20-1
CDR3nt: TGCAGTGAACCGGGGTTGGCTTTCTTT
CDR3aa: CSEPGLAFF

d_gene: TRBD2
j_gene: TRBJ2-3
abundance: .
v_gene: TRBV6-5
CDR3nt: TGTGCCACCACGGGACTACCACCGGATACGCAGTATTTT
CDR3aa: CATTGLPPDTQYF

d_gene: TRBD2
j_gene: TRBJ2-1
abundance: few
v_gene: TRBV5-1
CDR3nt: TGCGCCAGCAGCTTTAGCGGGGGGTCCTACAATGAGCAGTTCTTC
CDR3aa: CASSFSGGSYNEQFF

d_gene: .
j_gene: TRBJ1-5
abundance: .
v_gene: TRBV16
CDR3nt: TGTGCCAGCAGCCAATTCGCCAGGGACTATCAATCCCAGCATTTT
CDR3aa: CASSQFARDYQSQHF

d_gene: .
j_gene: TRBJ2-3
abundance: .
v_gene: TRBV13
CDR3nt: TGTGCCAGCAGCTTTAGGACTGACACAGATACGCAGTATTTT
CDR3aa: CASSFRTDTDTQYF

d_gene: .
j_gene: TRBJ2-7
abundance: .
v_gene: TRBV7-9
CDR3nt: TGTGCCAGCAGCTTCAGCGGAGGGGGGGACGAGCAGTACTTC
CDR3aa: CASSFSGGGDEQYF

d_gene: TRBD1
j_gene: TRBJ1-4
abundance: .
v_gene: TRBV5-1
CDR3nt: TGCGCCAGCAGCTCGGGACAGGGGGTGTCAACTAATGAAAAACTGTTTTTT
CDR3aa: CASSSGQGVSTNEKLFF

d_gene: .
j_gene: TRBJ1-2
abundance: .
v_gene: TRBV24-1
CDR3nt: TGTGCCACCAGTGATTCGAAGCAGGGGTCAGGTATCTATGGCTACACCTTC
CDR3aa: CATSDSKQGSGIYGYTF

d_gene: .
j_gene: TRBJ1-2
abundance: .
v_gene: TRBV14
CDR3nt: TGTGCCAGCAGCCGCGAAATGAACTATGGCTACACCTTC
CDR3aa: CASSREMNYGYTF

d_gene: TRBD1
j_gene: TRBJ2-2
abundance: many
v_gene: TRBV5-8
CDR3nt: TGTGCCAGCAGCGGGGGACAGGGGGCGAGTTTAAGGACCGGGGAGCTGTTTTTT
CDR3aa: CASSGGQGASLRTGELFF

d_gene: TRBD1
j_gene: TRBJ1-1
abundance: .
v_gene: TRBV18
CDR3nt: TGTGCCAGCTCACAAGCAGGGGGCACTGAAGCTTTCTTT
CDR3aa: CASSQAGGTEAFF

d_gene: .
j_gene: TRBJ2-7
abundance: .
v_gene: TRBV27
CDR3nt: TGTGCCAGCAGTTATACCGGGTTCTACGAGCAGTACTTC
CDR3aa: CASSYTGFYEQYF

d_gene: TRBD1
j_gene: TRBJ1-2
abundance: .
v_gene: TRBV5-1
CDR3nt: TGCGCCAGCAGCTTAACCGGGACAGGGTATGGCTACACCTTC
CDR3aa: CASSLTGTGYGYTF

d_gene: .
j_gene: TRBJ1-6
abundance: .
v_gene: TRBV30
CDR3nt: TGTGCCTGGAGTGTACCCAAGATAACAGGGTTCTCACCCCTCCACTTT
CDR3aa: CAWSVPKITGFSPLHF

d_gene: .
j_gene: TRBJ2-7
abundance: .
v_gene: TRBV6-2/TRBV6-3
CDR3nt: TGTGCCAGCAGTTACTCGGGGGGTTTCTACGAGCAGTACTTC
CDR3aa: CASSYSGGFYEQYF

d_gene: TRBD1
j_gene: TRBJ1-4
abundance: once
v_gene: TRBV7-2
CDR3nt: TGTGCCAGCAGCTCGGCGTTGACAGGGGGTAATGAAAAACTGTTTTTT
CDR3aa: CASSSALTGGNEKLFF

d_gene: TRBD1
j_gene: TRBJ1-4
abundance: many
v_gene: TRBV7-2
CDR3nt: TGTGCCAGCAGCCTATCCGGACAGGGCGGGGAAAAACTGTTTTTT
CDR3aa: CASSLSGQGGEKLFF

d_gene: TRBD1
j_gene: TRBJ1-2
abundance: .
v_gene: TRBV19
CDR3nt: TGTGCCAGTAGTATAGAGGGACAGGCGATCGGGGGCTACACCTTC
CDR3aa: CASSIEGQAIGGYTF

d_gene: .
j_gene: TRBJ1-1
abundance: once
v_gene: TRBV5-6
CDR3nt: TGTGCCAGCAGACTTTTTGGGGGGAGTGAAGCTTTCTTT
CDR3aa: CASRLFGGSEAFF

d_gene: .
j_gene: TRBJ2-3
abundance: .
v_gene: TRBV3-1/TRBV3-2
CDR3nt: TGTGCCAGCAGCCAAACGGGGGCAGGGGGCGGCCTAGCGGGAAAAGATACGCAGTATTTT
CDR3aa: CASSQTGAGGGLAGKDTQYF

d_gene: TRBD1
j_gene: TRBJ1-5
abundance: .
v_gene: TRBV6-6
CDR3nt: TGTGCCAGCAGGGACACCGGGACAGGGGATCAGCCCCAGCATTTT
CDR3aa: CASRDTGTGDQPQHF

d_gene: .
j_gene: TRBJ2-2
abundance: .
v_gene: TRBV19
CDR3nt: TGTGCCAGTGGGTGGACAGAGAACACCGGGGAGCTGTTTTTT
CDR3aa: CASGWTENTGELFF

d_gene: .
j_gene: TRBJ2-7
abundance: .
v_gene: TRBV7-8
CDR3nt: TGTGCCAGCAGCCGGTGGGCAGGGGAACTCCTTTGGTACGAGCAGTACTTC
CDR3aa: CASSRWAGELLWYEQYF

d_gene: .
j_gene: TRBJ2-1
abundance: .
v_gene: TRBV28
CDR3nt: TGTGCCAGCAGTTCCGGACAGATTAATAACAATGAGCAGTTCTTC
CDR3aa: CASSSGQINNNEQFF

d_gene: .
j_gene: TRBJ1-1
abundance: .
v_gene: TRBV19
CDR3nt: TGTGCCAGTAGTAGGCAGCGAGAAGCTTTCTTT
CDR3aa: CASSRQREAFF

d_gene: TRBD1
j_gene: TRBJ2-1
abundance: .
v_gene: TRBV6-6
CDR3nt: TGTGCCAGCAGTCCCCGCTACGTAGGGACAGGGCATAGGAGCTCCTACAATGAGCAGTTCTTC
CDR3aa: CASSPRYVGTGHRSSYNEQFF

d_gene: TRBD1
j_gene: TRBJ1-4
abundance: .
v_gene: TRBV27
CDR3nt: TGTGCCAGCAGTTTATCGAAGACAGGGTTAGGCGAAAAACTGTTTTTT
CDR3aa: CASSLSKTGLGEKLFF

d_gene: TRBD1
j_gene: TRBJ1-1
abundance: .
v_gene: TRBV13
CDR3nt: TGTGCCAGCAGCTTAGGCACGGGACAGGGGAGTGGCACTGAAGCTTTCTTT
CDR3aa: CASSLGTGQGSGTEAFF

d_gene: .
j_gene: TRBJ1-6
abundance: .
v_gene: TRBV27
CDR3nt: TGTGCCAGCAGTCCGCGACCAGGGCGGGGTTCACCCCTCCACTTT
CDR3aa: CASSPRPGRGSPLHF

d_gene: TRBD1
j_gene: TRBJ2-7
abundance: .
v_gene: TRBV19
CDR3nt: TGTGCCAGTAGTATAACGTGGACAGGGGGCACCTACGAGCAGTACTTC
CDR3aa: CASSITWTGGTYEQYF

d_gene: .
j_gene: TRBJ2-3
abundance: .
v_gene: TRBV4-1
CDR3nt: TGCGCCAGATCAGGACAGCCTAACACAGATACGCAGTATTTT
CDR3aa: CARSGQPNTDTQYF

d_gene: .
j_gene: TRBJ1-2
abundance: .
v_gene: TRBV4-3
CDR3nt: TGCGCCAGCAGCCAAGGCGGGGTTAACTATGGCTACACCTTC
CDR3aa: CASSQGGVNYGYTF

d_gene: .
j_gene: TRBJ2-2
abundance: few
v_gene: TRBV5-1
CDR3nt: TGCGCCAGCAGCTTCCGTGGGGCGTCTGGGACCGGGGAGCTGTTTTTT
CDR3aa: CASSFRGASGTGELFF

d_gene: TRBD2
j_gene: TRBJ2-2
abundance: few
v_gene: TRBV6-2/TRBV6-3
CDR3nt: TGTGCCAGCAGACCTAGCGGGGGGGCCACCGGGGAGCTGTTTTTT
CDR3aa: CASRPSGGATGELFF

d_gene: TRBD1
j_gene: TRBJ2-5
abundance: once
v_gene: TRBV5-1
CDR3nt: TGCGCCAGCAGCGATCAGGGACAGGGAGAGACCCAGTACTTC
CDR3aa: CASSDQGQGETQYF

d_gene: TRBD1
j_gene: TRBJ2-3
abundance: .
v_gene: TRBV7-2
CDR3nt: TGTGCCAGCAGCTCCGGACAGGCTACGCAGTATTTT
CDR3aa: CASSSGQATQYF